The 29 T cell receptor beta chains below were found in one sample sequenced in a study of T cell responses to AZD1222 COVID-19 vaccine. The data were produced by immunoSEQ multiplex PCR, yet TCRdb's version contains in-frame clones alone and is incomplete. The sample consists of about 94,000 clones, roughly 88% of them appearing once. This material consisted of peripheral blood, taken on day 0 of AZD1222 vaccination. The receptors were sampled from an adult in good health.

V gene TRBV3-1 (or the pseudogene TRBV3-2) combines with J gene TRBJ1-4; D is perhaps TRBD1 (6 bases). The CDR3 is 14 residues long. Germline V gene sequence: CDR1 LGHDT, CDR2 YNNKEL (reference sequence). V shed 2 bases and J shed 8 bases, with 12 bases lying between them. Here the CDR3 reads CASSQRGRREKLFF. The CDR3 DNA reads TGTGCCAGCAGCCAAAGGGGGAGGCGCGAAAAACTGTTTTTT.

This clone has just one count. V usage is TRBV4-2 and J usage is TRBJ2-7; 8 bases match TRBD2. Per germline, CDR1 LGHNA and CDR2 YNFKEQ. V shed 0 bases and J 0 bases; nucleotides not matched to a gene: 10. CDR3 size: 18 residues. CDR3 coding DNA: TGTGCCAGCAGCCAAGATCCGGCGGGGGGCCATGTCTCCTACGAGCAGTACTTC. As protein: CASSQDPAGGHVSYEQYF.

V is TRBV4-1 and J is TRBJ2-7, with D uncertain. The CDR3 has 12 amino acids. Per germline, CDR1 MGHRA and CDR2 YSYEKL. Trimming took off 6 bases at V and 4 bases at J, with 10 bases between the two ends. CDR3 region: CASSPGRYEQYF. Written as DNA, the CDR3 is TGCGCCAGCAGTCCCGGCCGATACGAGCAGTACTTC.

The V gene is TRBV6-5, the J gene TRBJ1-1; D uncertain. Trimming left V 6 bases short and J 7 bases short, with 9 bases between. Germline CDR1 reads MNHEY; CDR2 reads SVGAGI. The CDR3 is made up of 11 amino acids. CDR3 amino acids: CASRSLYEAFF. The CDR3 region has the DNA TGTGCCAGCAGATCCCTCTATGAAGCTTTCTTT.

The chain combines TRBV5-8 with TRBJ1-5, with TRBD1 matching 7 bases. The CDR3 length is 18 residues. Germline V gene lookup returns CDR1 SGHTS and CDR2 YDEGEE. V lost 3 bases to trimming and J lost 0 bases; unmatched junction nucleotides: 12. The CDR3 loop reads CASSSGQRPLISNQPQHF. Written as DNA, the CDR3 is TGTGCCAGCAGCTCGGGACAGCGCCCCCTGATTAGCAATCAGCCCCAGCATTTT. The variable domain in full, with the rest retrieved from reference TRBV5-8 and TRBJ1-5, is EAGVTQSPTHLIKTRGQQATLRCSPISGHTSVYWYQQALGLGLQFLLWYDEGEERNRGNFPPRFSGRQFPNYSSELNVNALELEDSALYLCASSSGQRPLISNQPQHFGDGTRLSIL.

The CDR3 loop reads CASGQGALPYEQYF. Here the CDR3 DNA reads TGCGCCAGCGGACAGGGGGCTCTCCCTTACGAGCAGTACTTC. The chain couples TRBV5-1 to TRBJ2-7; TRBD1 agrees at 11 bases. CDR1 is SGHRS and CDR2 is YFSETQ in the germline V gene. V lost 7 bases to trimming and J lost 4 bases; unmatched junction nucleotides: 7. The CDR3 runs to 14 residues.

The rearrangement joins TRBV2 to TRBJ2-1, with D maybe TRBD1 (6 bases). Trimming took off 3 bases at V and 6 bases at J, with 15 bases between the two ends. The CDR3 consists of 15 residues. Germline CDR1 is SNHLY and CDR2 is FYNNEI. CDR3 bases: TGTGCCAGCAGTGAGATAGGGGGACAAGGCAATGAGCAGTTCTTC. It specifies CASSEIGGQGNEQFF.

The CDR3 sequence: CASSVGLAGVEETQYF. CDR3 nucleotides: TGTGCCAGCAGCGTAGGACTAGCGGGGGTGGAAGAGACCCAGTACTTC. The rearrangement joins TRBV9 to TRBJ2-5; 12 bases line up with TRBD2. This CDR3 is 16 amino acids long. J was trimmed by 3 bases and V by 0 bases; bases with no gene match: 3. From germline, CDR1 is SGDLS and CDR2 YYNGEE.

The CDR3 sequence: CASSEGAFEAFF. The CDR3 nucleotides read TGTGCCAGTAGTGAGGGGGCATTTGAAGCTTTCTTT. This chain links TRBV19 with TRBJ1-1, with 7 bases aligning to TRBD1. V trimming: 5 bases; J trimming: 7 bases; junction bases outside the gene matches: 4. CDR1 LNHDA and CDR2 SQIVND come from the germline V gene (reference sequence). The CDR3 extends over 12 amino acids. Complete variable domain (other parts from reference TRBV19 and TRBJ1-1): DGGITQSPKYLFRKEGQNVTLSCEQNLNHDAMYWYRQDPGQGLRLIYYSQIVNDFQKGDIAEGYSVSREKKESFPLTVTSAQKNPTAFYLCASSEGAFEAFFGQGTRLTVV.

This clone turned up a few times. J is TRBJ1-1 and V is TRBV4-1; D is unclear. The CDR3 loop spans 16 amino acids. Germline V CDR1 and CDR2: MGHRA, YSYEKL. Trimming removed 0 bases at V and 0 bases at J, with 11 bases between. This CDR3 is CASSQDLGRMNTEAFF. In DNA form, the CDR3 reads TGCGCCAGCAGCCAAGATCTGGGCAGGATGAACACTGAAGCTTTCTTT.

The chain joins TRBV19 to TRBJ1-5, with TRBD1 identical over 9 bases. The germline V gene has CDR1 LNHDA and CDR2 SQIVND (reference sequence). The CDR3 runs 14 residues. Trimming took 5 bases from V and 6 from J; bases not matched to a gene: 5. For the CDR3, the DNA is TGTGCCAGTAGTCCCGGACAGGGGTTTCAGCCCCAGCATTTT. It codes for CASSPGQGFQPQHF. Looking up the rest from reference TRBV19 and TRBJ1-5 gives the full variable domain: DGGITQSPKYLFRKEGQNVTLSCEQNLNHDAMYWYRQDPGQGLRLIYYSQIVNDFQKGDIAEGYSVSREKKESFPLTVTSAQKNPTAFYLCASSPGQGFQPQHFGDGTRLSIL.

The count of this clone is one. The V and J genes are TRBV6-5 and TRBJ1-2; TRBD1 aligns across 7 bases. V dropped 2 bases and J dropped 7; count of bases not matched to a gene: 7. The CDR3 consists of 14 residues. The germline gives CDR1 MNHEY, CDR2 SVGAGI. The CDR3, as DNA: TGTGCCAGCAGTTACGGGTCGACAGGGTCTGGCTACACCTTC. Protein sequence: CASSYGSTGSGYTF.

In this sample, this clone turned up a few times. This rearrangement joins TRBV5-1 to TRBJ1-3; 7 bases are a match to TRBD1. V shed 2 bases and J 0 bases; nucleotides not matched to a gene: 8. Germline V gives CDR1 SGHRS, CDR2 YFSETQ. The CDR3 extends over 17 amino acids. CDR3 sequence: CASSFSGTASSGNTIYF. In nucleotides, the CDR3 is TGCGCCAGCAGCTTCTCCGGGACAGCGAGCTCTGGAAACACCATATATTTT.

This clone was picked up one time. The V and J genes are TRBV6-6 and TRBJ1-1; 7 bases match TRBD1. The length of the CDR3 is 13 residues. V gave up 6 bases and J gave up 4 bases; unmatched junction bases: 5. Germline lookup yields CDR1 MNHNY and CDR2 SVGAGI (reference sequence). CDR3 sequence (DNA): TGTGCCAGCAGCCAACCAGGGGGCACTGAAGCTTTCTTT. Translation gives CASSQPGGTEAFF.

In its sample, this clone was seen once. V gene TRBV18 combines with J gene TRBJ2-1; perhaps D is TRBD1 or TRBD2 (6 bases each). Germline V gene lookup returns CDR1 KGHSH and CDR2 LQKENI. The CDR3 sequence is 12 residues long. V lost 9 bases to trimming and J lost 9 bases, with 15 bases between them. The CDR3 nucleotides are TGTGCCAGTCATAGGGGGGACCGTGAGCAGTTCTTC. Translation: CASHRGDREQFF.

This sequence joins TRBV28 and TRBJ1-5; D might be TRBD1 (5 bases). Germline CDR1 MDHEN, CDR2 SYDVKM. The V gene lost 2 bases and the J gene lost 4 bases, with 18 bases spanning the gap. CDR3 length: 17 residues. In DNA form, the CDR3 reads TGTGCCAGCAGTTTAGTCAGGGAAGCTACCCTAAATCAGCCCCAGCATTTT. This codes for CASSLVREATLNQPQHF.

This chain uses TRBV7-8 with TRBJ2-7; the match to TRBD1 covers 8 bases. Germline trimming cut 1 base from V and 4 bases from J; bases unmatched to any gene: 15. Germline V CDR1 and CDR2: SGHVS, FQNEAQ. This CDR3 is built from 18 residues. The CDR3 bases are TGTGCCAGCAGCTTAGTGGATCGGACAGGGACCAAAATTTACGAGCAGTACTTC. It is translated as CASSLVDRTGTKIYEQYF.

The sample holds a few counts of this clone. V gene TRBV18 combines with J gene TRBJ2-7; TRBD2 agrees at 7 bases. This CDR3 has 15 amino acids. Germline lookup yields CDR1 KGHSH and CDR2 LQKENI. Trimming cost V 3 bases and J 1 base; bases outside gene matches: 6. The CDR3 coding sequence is TGTGCCAGCTCACCGTCGGCGGGGGTTTCCTACGAGCAGTACTTC. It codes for CASSPSAGVSYEQYF.

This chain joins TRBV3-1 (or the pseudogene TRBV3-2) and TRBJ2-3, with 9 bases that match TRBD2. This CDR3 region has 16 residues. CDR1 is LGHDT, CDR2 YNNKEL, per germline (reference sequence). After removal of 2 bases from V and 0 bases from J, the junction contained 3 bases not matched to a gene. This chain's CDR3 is CASSQLAGGSTDTQYF. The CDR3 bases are TGTGCCAGCAGCCAACTGGCGGGGGGGAGCACAGATACGCAGTATTTT.

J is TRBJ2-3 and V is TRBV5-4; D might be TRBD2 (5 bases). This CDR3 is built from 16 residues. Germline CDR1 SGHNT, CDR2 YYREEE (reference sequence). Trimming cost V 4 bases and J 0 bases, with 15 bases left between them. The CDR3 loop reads CASSAAGRPSTDTQYF. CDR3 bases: TGTGCCAGCAGCGCCGCGGGCAGACCAAGCACAGATACGCAGTATTTT.

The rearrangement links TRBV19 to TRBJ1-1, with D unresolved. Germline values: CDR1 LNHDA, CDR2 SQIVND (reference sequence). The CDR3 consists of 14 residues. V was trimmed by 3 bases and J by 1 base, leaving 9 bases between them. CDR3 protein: CASSIPLSNTEAFF. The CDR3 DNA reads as TGTGCCAGTAGTATCCCACTTTCGAACACTGAAGCTTTCTTT. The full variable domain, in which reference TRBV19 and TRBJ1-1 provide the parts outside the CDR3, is DGGITQSPKYLFRKEGQNVTLSCEQNLNHDAMYWYRQDPGQGLRLIYYSQIVNDFQKGDIAEGYSVSREKKESFPLTVTSAQKNPTAFYLCASSIPLSNTEAFFGQGTRLTVV.

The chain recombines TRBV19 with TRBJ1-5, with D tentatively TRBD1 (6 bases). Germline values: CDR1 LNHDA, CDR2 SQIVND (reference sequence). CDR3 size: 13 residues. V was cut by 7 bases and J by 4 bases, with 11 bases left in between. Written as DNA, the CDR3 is TGTGCCAGTAACAGGGTCAGGAATCAGCCCCAGCATTTT. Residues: CASNRVRNQPQHF.

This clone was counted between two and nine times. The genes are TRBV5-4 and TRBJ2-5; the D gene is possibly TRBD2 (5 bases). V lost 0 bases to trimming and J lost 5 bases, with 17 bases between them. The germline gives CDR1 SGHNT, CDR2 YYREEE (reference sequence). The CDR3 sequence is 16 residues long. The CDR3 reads CASSLVPRGEWETQYF. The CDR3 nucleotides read TGTGCCAGCAGCTTGGTGCCCCGGGGAGAGTGGGAGACCCAGTACTTC.

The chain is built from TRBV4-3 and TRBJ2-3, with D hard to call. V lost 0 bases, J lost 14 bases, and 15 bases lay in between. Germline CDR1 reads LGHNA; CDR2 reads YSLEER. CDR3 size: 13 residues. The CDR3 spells CASSQEQWDSRYF. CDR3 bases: TGCGCCAGCAGCCAAGAACAGTGGGATAGTAGGTATTTT.

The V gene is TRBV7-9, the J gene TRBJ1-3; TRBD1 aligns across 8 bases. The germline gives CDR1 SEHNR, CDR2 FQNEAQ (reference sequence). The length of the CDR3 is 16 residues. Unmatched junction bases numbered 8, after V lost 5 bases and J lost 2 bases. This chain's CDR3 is CASSTRDRGPGNTIYF. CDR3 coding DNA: TGTGCCAGCAGCACCCGCGACAGGGGCCCTGGAAACACCATATATTTT.

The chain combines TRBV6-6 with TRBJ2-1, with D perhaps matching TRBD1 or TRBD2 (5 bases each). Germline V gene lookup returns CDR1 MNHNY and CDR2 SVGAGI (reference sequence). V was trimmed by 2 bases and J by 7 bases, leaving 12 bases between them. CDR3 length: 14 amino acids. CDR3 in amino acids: CASSYRDGRNEQFF. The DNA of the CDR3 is TGTGCCAGCAGTTACAGGGACGGGCGGAATGAGCAGTTCTTC.

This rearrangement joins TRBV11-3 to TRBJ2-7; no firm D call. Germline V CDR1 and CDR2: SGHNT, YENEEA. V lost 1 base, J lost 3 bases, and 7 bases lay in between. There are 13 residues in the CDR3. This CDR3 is CASSLGGNYEQYF. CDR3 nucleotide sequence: TGTGCCAGCAGCTTAGGTGGGAACTACGAGCAGTACTTC.

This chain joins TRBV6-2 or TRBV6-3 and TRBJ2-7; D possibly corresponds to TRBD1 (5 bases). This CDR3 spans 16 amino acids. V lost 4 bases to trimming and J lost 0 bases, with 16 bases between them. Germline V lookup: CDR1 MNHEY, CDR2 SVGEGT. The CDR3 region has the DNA TGTGCCAGCAGTTTAGAAACAGCGACAGTCTCCTACGAGCAGTACTTC. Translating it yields CASSLETATVSYEQYF.

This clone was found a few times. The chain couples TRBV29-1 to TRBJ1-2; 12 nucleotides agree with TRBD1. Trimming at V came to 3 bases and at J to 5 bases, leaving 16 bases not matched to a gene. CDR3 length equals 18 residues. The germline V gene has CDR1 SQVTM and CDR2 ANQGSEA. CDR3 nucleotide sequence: TGCAGCGTTGACCACCCCGGGACAGGGGGCGACATCCGATATGGCTACACCTTC. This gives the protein CSVDHPGTGGDIRYGYTF.